The 9 T cell receptor beta chains below were found in one sample sequenced in a study of blood T cells in healthy people across ages. The second PCR ran roughly 7 to 12 cycles with a sample-barcoded 5' primer and J-beta primers. Each CDR3 protein gets one entry after TCRdb re-called the 5' RACE reads with MiXCR. The table records approximately 880,000 distinct CDR3 sequences, around 49% of them present only once. Specimen: blood. The origin of the receptors is a man aged 25-40 years in good health.

CDR3 sequence reads: CASSLEAGLGAEAFF. CDR3 DNA sequence: TGTGCCAGCAGCTTAGAAGCTGGGCTTGGCGCTGAAGCTTTCTTT. The V gene is TRBV7-6, the J gene TRBJ1-1; the D is unclear. Germline CDR1 and CDR2: SGHVS and FNYEAQ. V dropped 1 base and J dropped 6 bases, with 15 bases sitting between them. The CDR3 consists of 15 residues.

The rearrangement links TRBV12-3 or TRBV12-4 to TRBJ2-7; D gene uncertain. The CDR3 has 13 amino acids. V shed 6 bases and J shed 1 base, with 10 bases lying between them. The CDR3 reads CASRTEVSYEQYF. Here the CDR3 DNA reads TGTGCCAGCAGGACCGAGGTGTCCTACGAGCAGTACTTC.

This clonotype turned up a few times. The V and J genes are TRBV7-2 and TRBJ1-1; D unclear. V lost 5 bases and J 10 bases, leaving 14 bases between the germline ends. This CDR3 region has 12 residues. In germline, CDR1 is SGHTA, CDR2 FQGNSA. CDR3: CASSRATERAFF. CDR3 bases: TGTGCCAGCAGCCGAGCCACCGAACGAGCTTTCTTT.

The chain carries TRBV14 and TRBJ1-4, with D unresolved. Germline loops: CDR1 SGHDN, CDR2 FVKESK. The CDR3 loop spans 14 amino acids. V gave up 1 base and J gave up 13 bases, with 16 bases separating them. Written as DNA, the CDR3 is TGTGCCAGCAGCCAAGCAGCGGACCCCGGCCGACTGTTTTTT. This gives the protein CASSQAADPGRLFF.

About this clonotype itself: The junction does not match germline at one end; this may be a read error. This chain connects TRBV4-2 to TRBJ2-7, with TRBD1 identical over 10 bases. The CDR3 runs 14 residues. Germline V CDR1 and CDR2: LGHNA, YNFKEQ. CDR3 loop: CDSSPGTGAYEQYF. The DNA of the CDR3 is TGTGACAGCAGCCCCGGGACAGGGGCCTACGAGCAGTACTTC.

V usage is TRBV3-1 and J usage is TRBJ2-7; D is unclear. Trimming stripped 5 bases from V and 3 bases from J, with 14 bases between. The germline gives CDR1 LGHDT, CDR2 YNNKEL (reference sequence). The CDR3 covers 14 residues. The CDR3 region has the DNA TGTGCCAGCAGCAAATCTCCAGAGGTCTACGAGCAGTACTTC. Translating gives CASSKSPEVYEQYF.

The V and J genes are TRBV29-1 and TRBJ1-2; D not resolved. The length of the CDR3 is 13 residues. Between the trimmed V and J ends, which lost 3 bases and 4 bases, there was a span of 12 bases. Germline lookup yields CDR1 SQVTM and CDR2 ANQGSEA. CDR3 coding DNA: TGCAGCGTTGATTCGGTGGTTTCCTATGGCTACACCTTC. Translation: CSVDSVVSYGYTF.

Points on this clonotype: This may come from a read error, since a much larger clone is one base off. The V call is TRBV20-1, the J call TRBJ1-1; 7 nucleotides match TRBD1. CDR3 length equals 13 residues. CDR1 is DFQATT and CDR2 is SNEGSKA in the germline V gene (reference sequence). The V segment lost 5 bases and the J segment 2 bases; nucleotides outside the gene matches: 5. The CDR3 protein is CSAWGQINTEAFF. DNA of the CDR3: TGCAGTGCTTGGGGACAGATCAACACTGAAGCTTTCTTT.

The chain links TRBV6-2 or TRBV6-3 to TRBJ2-3; D is unclear. Between the trimmed V and J ends, which lost 8 bases and 2 bases, there was a span of 23 bases. Per germline, CDR1 MNHEY and CDR2 SVGEGT. The CDR3 is 17 residues long. The CDR3 DNA is TGTGCCAGCCTCCCCGGACGGCCTCGCCTACCCACAGATACGCAGTATTTT. Its translation is CASLPGRPRLPTDTQYF.